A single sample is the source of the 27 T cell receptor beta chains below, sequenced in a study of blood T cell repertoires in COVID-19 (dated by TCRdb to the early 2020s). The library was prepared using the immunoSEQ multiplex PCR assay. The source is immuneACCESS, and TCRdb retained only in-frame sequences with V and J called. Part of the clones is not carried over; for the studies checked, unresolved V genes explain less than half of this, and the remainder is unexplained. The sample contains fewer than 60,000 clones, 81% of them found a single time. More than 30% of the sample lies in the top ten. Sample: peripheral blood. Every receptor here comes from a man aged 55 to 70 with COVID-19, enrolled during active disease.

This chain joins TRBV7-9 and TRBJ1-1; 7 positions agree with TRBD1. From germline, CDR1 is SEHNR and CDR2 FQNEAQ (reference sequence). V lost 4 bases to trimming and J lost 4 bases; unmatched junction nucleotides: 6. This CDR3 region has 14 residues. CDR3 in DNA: TGTGCCAGCAGCTCGTCGGGACAGTTCACTGAAGCTTTCTTT. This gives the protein CASSSSGQFTEAFF.

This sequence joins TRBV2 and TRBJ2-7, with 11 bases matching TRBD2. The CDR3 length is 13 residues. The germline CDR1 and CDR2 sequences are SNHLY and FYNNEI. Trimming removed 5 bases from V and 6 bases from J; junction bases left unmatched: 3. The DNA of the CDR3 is TGTGCCAGCAGTACTAGCGGGAGAGGCGAGCAGTACTTC. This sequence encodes CASSTSGRGEQYF.

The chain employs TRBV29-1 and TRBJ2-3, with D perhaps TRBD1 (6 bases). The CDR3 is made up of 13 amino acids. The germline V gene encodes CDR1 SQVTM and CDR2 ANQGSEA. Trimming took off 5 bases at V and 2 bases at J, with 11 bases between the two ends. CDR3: CSVSTGYTDTQYF. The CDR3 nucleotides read TGCAGCGTTTCTACAGGGTACACAGATACGCAGTATTTT.

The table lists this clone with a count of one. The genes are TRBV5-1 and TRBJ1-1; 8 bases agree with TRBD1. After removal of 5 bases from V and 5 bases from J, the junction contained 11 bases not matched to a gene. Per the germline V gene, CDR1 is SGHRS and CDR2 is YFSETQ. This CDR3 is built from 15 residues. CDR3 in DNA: TGCGCCAGCAGTCTCGTAACAGGGGGAGGAACTGAAGCTTTCTTT. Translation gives CASSLVTGGGTEAFF.

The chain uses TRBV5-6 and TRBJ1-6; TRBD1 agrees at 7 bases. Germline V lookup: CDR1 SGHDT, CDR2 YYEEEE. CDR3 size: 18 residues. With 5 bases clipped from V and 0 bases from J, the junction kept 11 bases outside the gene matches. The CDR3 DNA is TGTGCCAGCAGTAGGGGGCGGCCTGGAAGCTCCTATAATTCACCCCTCCACTTT. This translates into CASSRGRPGSSYNSPLHF.

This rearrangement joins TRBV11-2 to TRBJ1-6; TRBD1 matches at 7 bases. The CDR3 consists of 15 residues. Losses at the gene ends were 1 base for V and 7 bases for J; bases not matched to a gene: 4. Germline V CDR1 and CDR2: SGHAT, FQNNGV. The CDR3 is CASSLAGQPNSPLHF. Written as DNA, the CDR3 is TGTGCCAGCAGCTTAGCGGGACAGCCAAATTCACCCCTCCACTTT.

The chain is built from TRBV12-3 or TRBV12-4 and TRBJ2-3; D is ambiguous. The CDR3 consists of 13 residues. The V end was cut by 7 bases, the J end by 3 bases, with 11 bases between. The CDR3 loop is CASNIPGTDTQYF. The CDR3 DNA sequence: TGTGCCAGCAATATCCCAGGAACAGATACGCAGTATTTT.

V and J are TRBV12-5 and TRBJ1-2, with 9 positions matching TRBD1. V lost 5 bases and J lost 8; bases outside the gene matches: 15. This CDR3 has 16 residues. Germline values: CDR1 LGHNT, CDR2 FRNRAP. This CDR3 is CASGLEPGQGPEGYTF. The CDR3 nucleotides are TGTGCTAGTGGTCTCGAACCGGGACAGGGTCCGGAGGGCTACACCTTC.

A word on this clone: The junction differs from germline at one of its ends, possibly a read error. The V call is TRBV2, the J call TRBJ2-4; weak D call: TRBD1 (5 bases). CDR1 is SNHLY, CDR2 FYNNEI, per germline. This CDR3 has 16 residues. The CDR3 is CASSEDSHLAKNIQYF. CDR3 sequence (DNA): TGTGCCAGCAGCGAAGACAGTCACTTAGCCAAAAACATTCAGTACTTC.

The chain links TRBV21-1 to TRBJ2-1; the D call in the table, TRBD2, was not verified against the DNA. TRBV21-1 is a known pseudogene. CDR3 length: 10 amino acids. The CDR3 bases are TGTGCCAGCAGCAAAAGCCGGGAGTTCTTC. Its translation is CASSKSREFF.

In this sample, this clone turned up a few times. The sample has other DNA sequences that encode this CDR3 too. CDR3 sequence reads: CASSQDRGNYGYTF. The CDR3 nucleotides are TGTGCCAGCAGCCAGGACAGGGGAAACTATGGCTACACCTTC. The V and J genes are TRBV14 and TRBJ1-2; 9 nucleotides match TRBD1. V was clipped by 3 bases and J by 2 bases; unmatched bases: 1. Looked up from germline, CDR1 is SGHDN and CDR2 is FVKESK. CDR3 length: 14 residues. Filled out from reference TRBV14 and TRBJ1-2, the complete variable domain reads EAGVTQFPSHSVIEKGQTVTLRCDPISGHDNLYWYRRVMGKEIKFLLHFVKESKQDESGMPNNRFLAERTGGTYSTLKVQPAELEDSGVYFCASSQDRGNYGYTFGSGTRLTVV.

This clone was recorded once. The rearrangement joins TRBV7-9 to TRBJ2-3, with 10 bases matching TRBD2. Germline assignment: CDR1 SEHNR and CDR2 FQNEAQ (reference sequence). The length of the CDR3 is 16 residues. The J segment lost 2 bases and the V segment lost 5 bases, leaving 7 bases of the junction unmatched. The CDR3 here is CASSHRTSGSTDTQYF. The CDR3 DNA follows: TGTGCCAGCAGCCATCGGACTAGCGGTTCCACAGATACGCAGTATTTT.

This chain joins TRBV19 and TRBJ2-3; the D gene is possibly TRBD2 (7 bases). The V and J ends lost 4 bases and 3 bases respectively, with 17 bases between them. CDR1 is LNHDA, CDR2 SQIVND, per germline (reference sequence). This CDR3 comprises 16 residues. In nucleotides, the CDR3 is TGTGCCAGTAGTAGTAAAGCGGGAAGGGGGACAGATACGCAGTATTTT. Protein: CASSSKAGRGTDTQYF.

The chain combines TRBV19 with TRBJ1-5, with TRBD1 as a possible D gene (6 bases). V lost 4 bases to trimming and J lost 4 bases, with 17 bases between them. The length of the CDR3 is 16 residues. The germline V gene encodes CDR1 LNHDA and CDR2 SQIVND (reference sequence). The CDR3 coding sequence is TGTGCCAGTAGTAGGTACCGGGACAAACCGAATCAGCCCCAGCATTTT. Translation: CASSRYRDKPNQPQHF.

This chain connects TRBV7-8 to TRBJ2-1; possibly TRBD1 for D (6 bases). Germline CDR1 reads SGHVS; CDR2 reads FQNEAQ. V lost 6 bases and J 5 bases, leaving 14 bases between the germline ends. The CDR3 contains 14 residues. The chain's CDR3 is CASRATGTNNEQFF. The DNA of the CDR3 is TGTGCCAGCAGGGCCACAGGGACCAACAATGAGCAGTTCTTC.

Here the CDR3 reads CASSLRPGYGYTF. CDR3 in DNA: TGTGCCAGCAGCTTGAGGCCGGGCTATGGCTACACCTTC. The rearrangement links TRBV5-6 to TRBJ1-2; D uncertain. The CDR3 consists of 13 residues. Germline-derived CDR1 and CDR2 are SGHDT and YYEEEE. V was pared by 1 base and J by 4 bases, with 8 bases between.

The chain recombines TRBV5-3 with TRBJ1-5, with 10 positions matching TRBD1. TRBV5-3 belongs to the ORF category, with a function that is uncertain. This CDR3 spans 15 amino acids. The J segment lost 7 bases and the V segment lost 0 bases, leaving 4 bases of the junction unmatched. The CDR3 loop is CARSLGQGAQQPQHF. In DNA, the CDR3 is TGTGCCAGAAGCTTGGGACAGGGGGCTCAACAGCCCCAGCATTTT.

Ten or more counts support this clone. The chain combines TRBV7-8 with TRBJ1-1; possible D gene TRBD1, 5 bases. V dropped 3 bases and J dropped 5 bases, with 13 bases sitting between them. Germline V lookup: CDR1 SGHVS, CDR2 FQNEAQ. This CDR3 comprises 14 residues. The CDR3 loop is CASSLSGYWTEAFF. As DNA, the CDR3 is TGTGCCAGCAGCTTGTCAGGGTATTGGACTGAAGCTTTCTTT. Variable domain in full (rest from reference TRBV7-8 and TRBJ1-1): GAGVSQSPRYKVAKRGQDVALRCDPISGHVSLFWYQQALGQGPEFLTYFQNEAQLDKSGLPSDRFFAERPEGSVSTLKIQRTQQEDSAVYLCASSLSGYWTEAFFGQGTRLTVV.

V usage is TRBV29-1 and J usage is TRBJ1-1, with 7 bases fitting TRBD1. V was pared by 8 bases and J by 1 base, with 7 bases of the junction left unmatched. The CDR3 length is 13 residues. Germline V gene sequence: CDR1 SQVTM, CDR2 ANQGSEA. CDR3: CSSPGGTNTEAFF. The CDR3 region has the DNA TGCAGCTCACCAGGGGGAACGAACACTGAAGCTTTCTTT.

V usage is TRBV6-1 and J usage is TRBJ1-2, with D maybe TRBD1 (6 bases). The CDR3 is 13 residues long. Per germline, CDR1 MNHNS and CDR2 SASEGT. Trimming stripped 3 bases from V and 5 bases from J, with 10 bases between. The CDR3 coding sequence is TGTGCCAGCAGTGAGCGACAGGTTTATGGCTACACCTTC. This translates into CASSERQVYGYTF.

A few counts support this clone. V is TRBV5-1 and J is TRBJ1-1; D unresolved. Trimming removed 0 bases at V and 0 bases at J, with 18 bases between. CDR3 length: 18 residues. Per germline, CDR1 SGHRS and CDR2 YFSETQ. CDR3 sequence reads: CASSLESGSTIVNTEAFF. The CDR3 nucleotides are TGCGCCAGCAGCTTGGAGTCGGGTTCCACCATCGTGAACACTGAAGCTTTCTTT.

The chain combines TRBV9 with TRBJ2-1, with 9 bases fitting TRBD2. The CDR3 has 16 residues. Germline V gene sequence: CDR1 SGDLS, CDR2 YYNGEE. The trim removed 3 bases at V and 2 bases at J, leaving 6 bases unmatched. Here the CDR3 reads CASSAASGDPYNEQFF. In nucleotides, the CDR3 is TGTGCCAGCAGCGCTGCTAGCGGGGACCCCTACAATGAGCAGTTCTTC.

CDR3 protein: CASTQRGTEAFF. Written as DNA, the CDR3 is TGTGCCAGCACCCAAAGGGGAACTGAAGCTTTCTTT. The V and J genes are TRBV5-6 and TRBJ1-1; possibly TRBD1 for D (5 bases). CDR3 length equals 12 residues. The germline V and J ends were trimmed by 6 bases and 5 bases, with 11 bases remaining between them. Germline CDR1 and CDR2: SGHDT and YYEEEE.

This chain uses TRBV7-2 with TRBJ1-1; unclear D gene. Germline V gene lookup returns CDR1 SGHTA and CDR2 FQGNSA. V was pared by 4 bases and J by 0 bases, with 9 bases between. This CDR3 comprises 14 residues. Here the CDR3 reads CASSSSVLNTEAFF. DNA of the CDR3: TGTGCCAGCAGCTCCTCAGTATTGAACACTGAAGCTTTCTTT.

This chain's CDR3 is CASSPRADRNIQYF. The CDR3, as DNA: TGTGCCAGCTCACCACGGGCAGACAGAAACATTCAGTACTTC. This chain connects TRBV18 to TRBJ2-4; D might be TRBD1 (5 bases). This CDR3 has 14 residues. V was trimmed by 1 base and J by 6 bases, leaving 10 bases between them. The germline V gene encodes CDR1 KGHSH and CDR2 LQKENI.

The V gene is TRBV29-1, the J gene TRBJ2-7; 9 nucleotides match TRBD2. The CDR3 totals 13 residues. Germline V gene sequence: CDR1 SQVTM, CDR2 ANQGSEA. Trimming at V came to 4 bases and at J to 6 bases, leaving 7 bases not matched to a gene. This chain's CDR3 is CSVAPGLASEQYF. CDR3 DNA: TGCAGCGTTGCTCCGGGACTAGCTTCCGAGCAGTACTTC.

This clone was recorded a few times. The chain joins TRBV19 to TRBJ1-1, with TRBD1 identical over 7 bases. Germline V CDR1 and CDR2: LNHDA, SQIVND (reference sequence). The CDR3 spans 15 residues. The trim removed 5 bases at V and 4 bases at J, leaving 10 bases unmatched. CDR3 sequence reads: CASSSQGISVTEAFF. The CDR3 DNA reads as TGTGCCAGTAGTTCACAGGGGATATCGGTCACTGAAGCTTTCTTT. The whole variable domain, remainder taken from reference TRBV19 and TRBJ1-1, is DGGITQSPKYLFRKEGQNVTLSCEQNLNHDAMYWYRQDPGQGLRLIYYSQIVNDFQKGDIAEGYSVSREKKESFPLTVTSAQKNPTAFYLCASSSQGISVTEAFFGQGTRLTVV.